The T cell receptor beta chain under discussion was sequenced for a study of shared clonotypes between healthy human individuals. Study results and caveats: Clonotypes not shared had lower generation probabilities than those common to all four donors. The small donor group covered limited genetic and exposure diversity.

CD45RO-negative, CCR7-positively selected cells formed the naive CD8 fraction, excluding terminally differentiated effector memory CD45RA+ cells. This clone was counted a few times. Its antigen is not known. The authors split each subset's genomic DNA evenly across several immunoSEQ plates. Per sorted-subset replicate PCR, input was 150 to 250 ng DNA, representing about 32,000 T cell genomes. The table came from immunoSEQ multiplex PCR; TCRdb's copy has only in-frame clones and leaves some out. The data contain about 820,000 clones, 85% to 95% of them singletons. Sequencing was done on a sample of naive CD8+ T cells sorted from blood. The receptor's source is a man between 25 and 39 years old in good health.

The CDR3 region is CASSIDFISNPGGGSTDTQYF. CDR3 nucleotides: TGTGCCAGTAGTATAGACTTCATCAGCAATCCAGGGGGCGGGAGCACAGATACGCAGTATTTT. The chain couples TRBV19 to TRBJ2-3, with TRBD1 matching over 8 bases. With 0 bases clipped from V and 0 bases from J, the junction kept 17 bases outside the gene matches. This CDR3 has 21 amino acids. Germline loops: CDR1 LNHDA, CDR2 SQIVND (reference sequence).